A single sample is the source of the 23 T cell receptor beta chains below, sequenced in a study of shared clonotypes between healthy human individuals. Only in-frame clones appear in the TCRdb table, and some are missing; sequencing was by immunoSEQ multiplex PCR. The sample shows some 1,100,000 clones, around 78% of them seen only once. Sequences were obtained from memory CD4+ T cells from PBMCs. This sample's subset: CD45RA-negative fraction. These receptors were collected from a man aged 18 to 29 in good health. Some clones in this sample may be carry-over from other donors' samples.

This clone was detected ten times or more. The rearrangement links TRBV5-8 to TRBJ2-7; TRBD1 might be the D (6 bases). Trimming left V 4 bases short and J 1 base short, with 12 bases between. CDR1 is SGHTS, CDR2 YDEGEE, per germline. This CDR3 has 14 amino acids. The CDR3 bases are TGTGCCAGCAGCGAACCGGGACATTCCTACGAGCAGTACTTC. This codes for CASSEPGHSYEQYF.

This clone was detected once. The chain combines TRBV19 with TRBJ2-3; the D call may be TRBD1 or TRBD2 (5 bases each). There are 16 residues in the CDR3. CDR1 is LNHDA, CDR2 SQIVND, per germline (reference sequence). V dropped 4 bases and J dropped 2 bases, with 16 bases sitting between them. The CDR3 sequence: CASSRLPGPNTDTQYF. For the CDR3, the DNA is TGTGCCAGTAGTAGGTTACCGGGACCCAACACAGATACGCAGTATTTT.

The CDR3 is CASSLHRFENTGELFF. CDR3 bases: TGTGCCAGCAGTTTACATCGGTTCGAGAACACCGGGGAGCTGTTTTTT. This chain links TRBV28 with TRBJ2-2; no reliable D call. Germline loops: CDR1 MDHEN, CDR2 SYDVKM. The V gene lost 2 bases and the J gene lost 1 base, with 11 bases spanning the gap. The CDR3 totals 16 residues.

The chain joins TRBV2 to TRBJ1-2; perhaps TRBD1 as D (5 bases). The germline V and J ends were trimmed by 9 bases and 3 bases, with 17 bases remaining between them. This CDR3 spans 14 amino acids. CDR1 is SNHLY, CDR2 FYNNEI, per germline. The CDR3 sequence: CASLLRGSHYGYTF. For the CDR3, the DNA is TGTGCCAGTCTCTTAAGGGGATCCCACTATGGCTACACCTTC. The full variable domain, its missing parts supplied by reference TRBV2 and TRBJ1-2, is EPEVTQTPSHQVTQMGQEVILRCVPISNHLYFYWYRQILGQKVEFLVSFYNNEISEKSEIFDDQFSVERPDGSNFTLKIRSTKLEDSAMYFCASLLRGSHYGYTFGSGTRLTVV.

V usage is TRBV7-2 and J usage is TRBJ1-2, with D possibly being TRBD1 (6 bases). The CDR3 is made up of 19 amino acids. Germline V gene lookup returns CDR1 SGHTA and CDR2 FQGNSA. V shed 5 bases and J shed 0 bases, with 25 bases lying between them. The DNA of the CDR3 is TGTGCCAGCAGCCAACGGACAGATGCGAGATATCGAGCTAACTATGGCTACACCTTC. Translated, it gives CASSQRTDARYRANYGYTF. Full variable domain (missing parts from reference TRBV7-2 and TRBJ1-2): GAGVSQSPSNKVTEKGKDVELRCDPISGHTALYWYRQSLGQGLEFLIYFQGNSAPDKSGLPSDRFSAERTGGSVSTLTIQRTQQEDSAVYLCASSQRTDARYRANYGYTFGSGTRLTVV.

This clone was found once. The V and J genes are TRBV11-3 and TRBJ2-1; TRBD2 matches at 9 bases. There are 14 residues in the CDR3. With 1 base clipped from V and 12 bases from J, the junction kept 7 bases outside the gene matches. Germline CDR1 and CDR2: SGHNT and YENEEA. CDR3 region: CASSLGASGTRQFF. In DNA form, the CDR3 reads TGTGCCAGCAGCTTAGGTGCTAGCGGGACCAGGCAGTTCTTC.

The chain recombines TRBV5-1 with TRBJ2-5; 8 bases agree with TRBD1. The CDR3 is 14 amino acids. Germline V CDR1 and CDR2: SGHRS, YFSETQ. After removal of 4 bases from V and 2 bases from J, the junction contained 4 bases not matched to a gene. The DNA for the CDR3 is TGCGCCAGCAGCACCGGGACAGGTCAAGAGACCCAGTACTTC. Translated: CASSTGTGQETQYF.

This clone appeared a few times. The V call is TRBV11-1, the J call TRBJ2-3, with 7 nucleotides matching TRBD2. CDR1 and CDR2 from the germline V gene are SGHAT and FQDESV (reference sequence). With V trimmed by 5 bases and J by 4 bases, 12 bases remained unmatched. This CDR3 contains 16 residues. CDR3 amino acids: CASSPFGAGDADTQYF. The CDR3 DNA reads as TGTGCCAGCAGCCCCTTCGGCGCGGGAGATGCAGATACGCAGTATTTT.

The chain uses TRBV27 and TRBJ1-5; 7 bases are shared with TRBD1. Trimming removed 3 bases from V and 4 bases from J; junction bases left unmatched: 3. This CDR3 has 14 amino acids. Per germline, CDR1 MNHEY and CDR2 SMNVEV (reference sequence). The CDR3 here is CASSFNRGNQPQHF. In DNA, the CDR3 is TGTGCCAGCAGTTTCAACAGGGGAAATCAGCCCCAGCATTTT.

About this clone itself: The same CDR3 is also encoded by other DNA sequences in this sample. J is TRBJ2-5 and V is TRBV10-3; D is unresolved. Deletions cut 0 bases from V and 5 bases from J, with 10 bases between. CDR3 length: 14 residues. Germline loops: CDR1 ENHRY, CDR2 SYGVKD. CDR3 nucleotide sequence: TGTGCCATCAGTGAGTCTGGGTCGGAGGAGACCCAGTACTTC. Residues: CAISESGSEETQYF.

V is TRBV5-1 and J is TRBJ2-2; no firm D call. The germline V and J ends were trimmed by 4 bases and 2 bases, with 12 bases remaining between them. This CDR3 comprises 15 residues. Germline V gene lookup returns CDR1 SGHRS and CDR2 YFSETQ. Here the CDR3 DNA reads TGCGCCAGCAGCCCGACGCTGGGCAACACCGGGGAGCTGTTTTTT. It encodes CASSPTLGNTGELFF.

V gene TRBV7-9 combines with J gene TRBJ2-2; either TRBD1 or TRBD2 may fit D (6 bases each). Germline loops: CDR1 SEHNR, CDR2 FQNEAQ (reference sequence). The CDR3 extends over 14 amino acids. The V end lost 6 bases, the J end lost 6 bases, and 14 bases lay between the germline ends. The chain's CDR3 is CASSRGGGSGELFF. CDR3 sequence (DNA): TGTGCCAGCAGTCGAGGGGGAGGCTCCGGGGAGCTGTTTTTT.

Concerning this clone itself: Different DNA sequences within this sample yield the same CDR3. The CDR3 sequence is CSVEVSTDTQYF. The CDR3 DNA sequence: TGCAGCGTTGAAGTTAGCACAGATACGCAGTATTTT. The genes are TRBV29-1 and TRBJ2-3, with D unclear. From germline, CDR1 is SQVTM and CDR2 ANQGSEA. The V end was cut by 1 base, the J end by 0 bases, with 2 bases between. The CDR3 runs 12 residues.

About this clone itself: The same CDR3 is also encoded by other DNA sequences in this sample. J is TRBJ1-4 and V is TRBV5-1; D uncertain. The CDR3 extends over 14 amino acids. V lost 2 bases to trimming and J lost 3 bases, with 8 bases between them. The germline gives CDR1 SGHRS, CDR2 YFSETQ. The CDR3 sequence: CASSFSGSNEKLFF. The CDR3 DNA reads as TGCGCCAGCAGCTTCTCCGGATCTAATGAAAAACTGTTTTTT.

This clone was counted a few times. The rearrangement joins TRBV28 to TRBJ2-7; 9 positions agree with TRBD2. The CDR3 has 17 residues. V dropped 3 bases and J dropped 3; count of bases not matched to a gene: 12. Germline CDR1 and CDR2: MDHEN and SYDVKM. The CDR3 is CASSFMGGTSSFYEQYF. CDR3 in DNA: TGTGCCAGCAGTTTTATGGGGGGGACTAGCAGCTTCTACGAGCAGTACTTC.

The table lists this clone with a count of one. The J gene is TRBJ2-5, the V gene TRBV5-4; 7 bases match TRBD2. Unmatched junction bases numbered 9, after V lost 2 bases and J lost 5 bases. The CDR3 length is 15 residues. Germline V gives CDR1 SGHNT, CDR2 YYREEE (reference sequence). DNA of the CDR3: TGTGCCAGCAGCTTCGGCGGGAGAGCGAGGGAGACCCAGTACTTC. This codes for CASSFGGRARETQYF. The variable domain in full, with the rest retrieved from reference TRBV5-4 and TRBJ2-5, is ETGVTQSPTHLIKTRGQQVTLRCSSQSGHNTVSWYQQALGQGPQFIFQYYREEENGRGNFPPRFSGLQFPNYSSELNVNALELDDSALYLCASSFGGRARETQYFGPGTRLLVL.

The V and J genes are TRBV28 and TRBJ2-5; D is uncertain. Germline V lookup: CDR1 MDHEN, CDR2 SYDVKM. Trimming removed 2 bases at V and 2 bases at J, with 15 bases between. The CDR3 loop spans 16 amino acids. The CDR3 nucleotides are TGTGCCAGCAGTTTAAGTATCCTCCGAAAACAAGAGACCCAGTACTTC. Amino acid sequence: CASSLSILRKQETQYF.

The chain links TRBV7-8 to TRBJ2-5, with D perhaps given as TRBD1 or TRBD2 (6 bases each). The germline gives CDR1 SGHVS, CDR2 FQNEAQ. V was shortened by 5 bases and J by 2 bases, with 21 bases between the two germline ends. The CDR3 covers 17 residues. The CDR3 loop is CASSPYQRRGSQETQYF. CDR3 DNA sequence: TGTGCCAGCAGCCCCTATCAGCGGAGGGGGTCTCAAGAGACCCAGTACTTC.

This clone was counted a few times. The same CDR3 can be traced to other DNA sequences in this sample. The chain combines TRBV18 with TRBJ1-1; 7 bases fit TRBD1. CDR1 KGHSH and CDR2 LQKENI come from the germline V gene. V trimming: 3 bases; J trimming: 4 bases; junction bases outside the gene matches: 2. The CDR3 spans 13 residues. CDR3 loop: CASSPTGRTEAFF. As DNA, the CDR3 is TGTGCCAGCTCACCGACAGGGCGCACTGAAGCTTTCTTT.

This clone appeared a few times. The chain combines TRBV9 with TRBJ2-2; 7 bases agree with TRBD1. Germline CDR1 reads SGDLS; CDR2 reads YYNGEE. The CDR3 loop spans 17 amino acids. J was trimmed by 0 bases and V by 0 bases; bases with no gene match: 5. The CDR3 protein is CASSVVHGTANTGELFF. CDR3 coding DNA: TGTGCCAGCAGCGTAGTCCATGGGACAGCGAACACCGGGGAGCTGTTTTTT.

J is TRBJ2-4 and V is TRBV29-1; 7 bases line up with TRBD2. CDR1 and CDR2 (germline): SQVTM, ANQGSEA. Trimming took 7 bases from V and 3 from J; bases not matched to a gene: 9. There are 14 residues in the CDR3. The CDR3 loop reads CSASAGVVKNIQYF. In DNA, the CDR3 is TGCAGCGCTTCGGCGGGGGTCGTCAAAAACATTCAGTACTTC.

In nucleotides, the CDR3 is TGCAGCGTTGATCCAGCGTACAATGAGCAGTTCTTC. This encodes CSVDPAYNEQFF. The V gene is TRBV29-1, the J gene TRBJ2-1; D is unresolved. CDR3 length: 12 residues. Germline V gene sequence: CDR1 SQVTM, CDR2 ANQGSEA. V lost 3 bases and J 4 bases, leaving 7 bases between the germline ends.

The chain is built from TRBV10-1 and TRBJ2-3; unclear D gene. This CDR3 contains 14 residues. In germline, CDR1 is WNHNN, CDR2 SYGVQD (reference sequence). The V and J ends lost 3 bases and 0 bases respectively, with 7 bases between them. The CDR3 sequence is CASSENPSTDTQYF. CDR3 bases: TGCGCCAGCAGTGAAAACCCTAGCACAGATACGCAGTATTTT.